These 7 T cell receptor beta chains were all obtained from the same sample, sequenced in a study of Ad26.COV2.S vaccination and SARS-CoV-2 variants. Treatment indicated: 15 to 20 received Ad26.COV2.S at low or high dose, single or two shots; roughly five received placebo; per-sample allocation not given. Samples came from day 63 after the first vaccine or placebo injection. Clones were read by immunoSEQ multiplex PCR, and TCRdb kept only the in-frame ones, dropping some. The data show about 680,000 clones, 89% seen once. Source: peripheral blood, taken in a trial of Ad26.COV2.S vaccine versus placebo. Receptors were obtained from a person between 18 and 65 years old who received the Ad26.COV2.S COVID-19 vaccine or a placebo.

The rearrangement links TRBV9 to TRBJ2-6; maybe TRBD2 (5 bases). CDR1 is SGDLS, CDR2 YYNGEE, per germline. The CDR3 totals 16 residues. V was clipped by 0 bases and J by 4 bases, with 11 bases between them. Written as DNA, the CDR3 is TGTGCCAGCAGCGTAGCCACTGGAGGCGGGGCCAACGTCCTGACTTTC. It encodes CASSVATGGGANVLTF. The full variable domain, its missing parts supplied by reference TRBV9 and TRBJ2-6, is DSGVTQTPKHLITATGQRVTLRCSPRSGDLSVYWYQQSLDQGLQFLIQYYNGEERAKGNILERFSAQQFPDLHSELNLSSLELGDSALYFCASSVATGGGANVLTFGAGSRLTVL.

The V gene is TRBV6-1, the J gene TRBJ2-7, with a possible D match to TRBD2 (6 bases). The CDR3 extends over 15 amino acids. Germline CDR1 MNHNS, CDR2 SASEGT. V was cut by 2 bases and J by 2 bases, with 13 bases left in between. CDR3 residues: CASSELGGNPYEQYF. CDR3 coding DNA: TGTGCCAGCAGTGAACTGGGCGGGAACCCCTACGAGCAGTACTTC.

A single count supports this clone. This rearrangement joins TRBV4-1 to TRBJ1-2; 8 positions match TRBD1. Germline values: CDR1 MGHRA, CDR2 YSYEKL. V lost 1 base, J lost 7 bases, and 5 bases stayed unmatched. The CDR3 runs 14 residues. CDR3 nucleotide sequence: TGCGCCAGCAGCCAAGCTACAGGGGGAGGTGGCTACACCTTC. Translated, it gives CASSQATGGGGYTF.

The chain carries TRBV7-3 and TRBJ2-2; 11 bases fit TRBD2. V was clipped by 5 bases and J by 9 bases; unmatched bases: 17. The CDR3 runs 18 residues. The germline CDR1 and CDR2 sequences are SGHTA and FQGTGA. The CDR3 DNA follows: TGTGCCAGCAGCCCCGAACCAGGAGGTAGCGGGGGGGCCCGGGAGCTGTTTTTT. This codes for CASSPEPGGSGGARELFF.

This clone was seen just once. The rearrangement uses TRBV6-2 or TRBV6-3 and TRBJ2-2; D gene unclear. Trimming pared 3 bases from V and 8 bases from J, leaving 13 bases between. This CDR3 has 14 amino acids. CDR1 and CDR2 from the germline V gene are MNHEY and SVGEGT. Here the CDR3 reads CASSYPMRPGELFF. CDR3 bases: TGTGCCAGCAGTTATCCTATGCGCCCTGGGGAGCTGTTTTTT.

The rearrangement links TRBV6-5 to TRBJ1-1, with a tentative D call TRBD1 (5 bases). The CDR3 runs 15 residues. In germline, CDR1 is MNHEY, CDR2 SVGAGI. The ends were cut back, 2 bases at V and 6 bases at J, with 16 bases in the middle. Here the CDR3 reads CASSYRTVRDAEAFF. DNA of the CDR3: TGTGCCAGCAGTTACCGGACGGTCCGGGACGCTGAAGCTTTCTTT.

V usage is TRBV30 and J usage is TRBJ1-2, with 9 bases that match TRBD1. J lost 7 bases, V lost 3 bases, and 12 bases had no gene match. The CDR3 is 15 residues long. The germline V gene encodes CDR1 GTSNPN and CDR2 SVGIG (reference sequence). CDR3 coding DNA: TGTGCCTGGAGAAACCCGGGACAGGGTACTGGTGGCTACACCTTC. Encoded protein: CAWRNPGQGTGGYTF. The entire variable domain, with the rest obtained from reference TRBV30 and TRBJ1-2, is as follows: SQTIHQWPATLVQPVGSPLSLECTVEGTSNPNLYWYRQAAGRGLQLLFYSVGIGQISSEVPQNLSASRPQDRQFILSSKKLLLSDSGFYLCAWRNPGQGTGGYTFGSGTRLTVV.